These 21 T cell receptor beta chains originate from one sample sequenced in a study of cytomegalovirus exposure and HLA in healthy donors. The PCR made use of 60 Vbeta and 13 Jbeta primers. The data were produced by immunoSEQ multiplex PCR, yet TCRdb's version contains in-frame clones alone and is incomplete. Found here are 130,000 or so clones, roughly four fifths of them singletons; the top ten hold about 2.8%. The sequenced material came from PBMCs. The receptors derive from a woman aged 40 to 49 in good health and CMV-seropositive.

The J gene is TRBJ2-7, the V gene TRBV6-1; D may be TRBD1 (5 bases). This CDR3 has 16 residues. V was trimmed by 2 bases and J by 3 bases, leaving 17 bases between them. Germline V CDR1 and CDR2: MNHNS, SASEGT. The CDR3 is CASSESQARQFYEQYF. In nucleotides, the CDR3 is TGTGCCAGCAGTGAATCCCAGGCGCGACAGTTCTACGAGCAGTACTTC.

This chain connects TRBV27 to TRBJ1-1; D possibly corresponds to TRBD1 (5 bases). The germline V and J ends were trimmed by 6 bases and 0 bases, with 8 bases remaining between them. The CDR3 length is 13 residues. The germline V gene encodes CDR1 MNHEY and CDR2 SMNVEV (reference sequence). The CDR3: CASRMTVNTEAFF. In DNA form, the CDR3 reads TGTGCCAGCAGAATGACAGTGAACACTGAAGCTTTCTTT.

V and J are TRBV7-2 and TRBJ1-1; D is unresolved. This CDR3 is 14 amino acids long. Germline CDR1 SGHTA, CDR2 FQGNSA. Trimming pared 0 bases from V and 4 bases from J, leaving 9 bases between. The CDR3 bases are TGTGCCAGCAGCTTAGCGACCCGGAGCACTGAAGCTTTCTTT. Protein product: CASSLATRSTEAFF.

This chain joins TRBV27 and TRBJ1-2, with D unresolved. From germline, CDR1 is MNHEY and CDR2 SMNVEV (reference sequence). V was clipped by 3 bases and J by 0 bases, with 5 bases between them. The CDR3 totals 13 residues. CDR3 nucleotides: TGTGCCAGCAGTTTTTCTACTAACTATGGCTACACCTTC. Translation: CASSFSTNYGYTF.

The gene calls are TRBV4-2 and TRBJ2-3; maybe TRBD2 (6 bases). The germline CDR1 and CDR2 sequences are LGHNA and YNFKEQ. This CDR3 has 15 residues. Trimming pared 7 bases from V and 1 base from J, leaving 15 bases between. This CDR3 reads CASNIGTGGTDTQYF. The CDR3 DNA reads TGTGCCAGCAACATAGGGACGGGGGGCACAGATACGCAGTATTTT.

V usage is TRBV11-2 and J usage is TRBJ1-1; D unresolved. V lost 6 bases and J lost 5, with 13 bases in between. The germline V gene encodes CDR1 SGHAT and CDR2 FQNNGV. The length of the CDR3 is 13 residues. CDR3 DNA sequence: TGTGCCAGCAGTCCCGACCGGGATACTGAAGCTTTCTTT. This gives the protein CASSPDRDTEAFF.

The chain has TRBV5-8 and TRBJ1-5, with 8 bases matching TRBD1. Trimming took 4 bases from V and 9 from J; bases not matched to a gene: 12. The germline gives CDR1 SGHTS, CDR2 YDEGEE. The CDR3 sequence is 15 residues long. This chain's CDR3 is CASSPRGQAYGPQHF. The CDR3 DNA is TGTGCCAGCAGCCCGAGGGGACAGGCGTATGGGCCCCAGCATTTT. Combining the CDR3 with reference TRBV5-8 and TRBJ1-5 gives the whole variable domain EAGVTQSPTHLIKTRGQQATLRCSPISGHTSVYWYQQALGLGLQFLLWYDEGEERNRGNFPPRFSGRQFPNYSSELNVNALELEDSALYLCASSPRGQAYGPQHFGDGTRLSIL.

This clone was counted between two and nine times. The chain carries TRBV5-4 and TRBJ2-7; 8 nucleotides match TRBD2. The ends lost 4 bases at V and 5 bases at J; junction bases unmatched: 11. The CDR3 contains 15 residues. The V gene's germline CDR1 is SGHNT and CDR2 YYREEE (reference sequence). CDR3 nucleotides: TGTGCCAGCAGCCGATCAGCGGGAGTTAGGAACGAGCAGTACTTC. Translated, it gives CASSRSAGVRNEQYF.

The chain is built from TRBV28 and TRBJ1-1; tentative D call: TRBD1 (6 bases). This CDR3 spans 15 amino acids. The V gene's germline CDR1 is MDHEN and CDR2 SYDVKM. V gave up 6 bases and J gave up 7 bases, with 21 bases separating them. The CDR3 reads CASSLAAGGGSEAFF. Here the CDR3 DNA reads TGTGCCAGCAGCCTAGCGGCGGGGGGCGGGAGTGAAGCTTTCTTT.

This sequence joins TRBV28 and TRBJ2-7, with D perhaps TRBD1 (5 bases). Germline lookup yields CDR1 MDHEN and CDR2 SYDVKM. Trimming took off 0 bases at V and 6 bases at J, with 15 bases between the two ends. The length of the CDR3 is 15 residues. CDR3 residues: CASSLWQGRSGEQYF. CDR3 DNA: TGTGCCAGCAGTTTATGGCAGGGAAGAAGTGGCGAGCAGTACTTC.

This clone turned up a few times. The rearrangement joins TRBV6-5 to TRBJ2-1; D is unclear. V was pared by 5 bases and J by 2 bases, with 10 bases between. Looked up from germline, CDR1 is MNHEY and CDR2 is SVGAGI. The CDR3 has 14 amino acids. Here the CDR3 reads CASSVKETYNEQFF. In DNA form, the CDR3 reads TGTGCCAGCAGTGTGAAGGAGACCTACAATGAGCAGTTCTTC.

The chain carries TRBV5-4 and TRBJ2-7, with 9 nucleotides matching TRBD1. The germline gives CDR1 SGHNT, CDR2 YYREEE (reference sequence). This CDR3 has 14 amino acids. V shed 5 bases, J shed 9 bases, and the junction held 12 bases outside the gene matches. CDR3 DNA: TGTGCCAGCAGAAAAGACAGGGGGGCGTCGTCGCAGTACTTC. It is translated as CASRKDRGASSQYF.

As to this clone: The junction departs from the called germline gene at one end, perhaps through a read error. The rearrangement joins TRBV9 to TRBJ1-1, with a weak D call TRBD1 (6 bases). Germline CDR1 is SGDLS and CDR2 is YYNGEE. The CDR3 extends over 14 amino acids. CDR3 sequence reads: CASSVAGVNTEAFF. The CDR3 DNA reads as TGTGCCAGCAGCGTAGCAGGGGTGAATACTGAAGCTTTCTTT.

J is TRBJ1-2 and V is TRBV7-9; 10 nucleotides line up with TRBD1. The V and J ends lost 5 bases and 7 bases, in that order; junction bases with no gene match: 7. The CDR3 contains 14 residues. Germline values: CDR1 SEHNR, CDR2 FQNEAQ (reference sequence). CDR3 sequence (DNA): TGTGCCAGCAGCCCCGGGACAGGGGTGGTTGGCTACACCTTC. Its protein is CASSPGTGVVGYTF. Using reference TRBV7-9 and TRBJ1-2 for the parts outside the CDR3, the full variable domain is DTGVSQNPRHKITKRGQNVTFRCDPISEHNRLYWYRQTLGQGPEFLTYFQNEAQLEKSRLLSDRFSAERPKGSFSTLEIQRTEQGDSAMYLCASSPGTGVVGYTFGSGTRLTVV.

This clone has just one count. The rearrangement joins TRBV5-6 to TRBJ1-6; 7 positions agree with TRBD1. The CDR3 loop spans 16 amino acids. With V trimmed by 2 bases and J by 7 bases, 9 bases remained unmatched. CDR1 is SGHDT and CDR2 is YYEEEE in the germline V gene. CDR3 nucleotides: TGTGCCAGCAGCTTAATACAGGGGTTACCGAATTCACCCCTCCACTTT. This translates into CASSLIQGLPNSPLHF.

The V and J genes are TRBV30 and TRBJ1-1, with D possibly being TRBD1 (6 bases). CDR1 and CDR2 from the germline V gene are GTSNPN and SVGIG (reference sequence). The V and J ends lost 6 bases and 1 base respectively, with 12 bases between them. The CDR3 covers 13 residues. The CDR3 protein is CACYRAGNTEAFF. CDR3 DNA sequence: TGTGCCTGCTACAGGGCCGGGAACACTGAAGCTTTCTTT.

This chain links TRBV6-1 with TRBJ1-1; TRBD1 might be the D (5 bases). The CDR3 has 15 amino acids. Germline values: CDR1 MNHNS, CDR2 SASEGT. V was trimmed by 2 bases and J by 5 bases, leaving 15 bases between them. The CDR3, as DNA: TGTGCCAGCAGTGAACGGGGGGGGACGGGGACTGAAGCTTTCTTT. Translated, it gives CASSERGGTGTEAFF.

The V gene is TRBV29-1, the J gene TRBJ2-3; D might be TRBD2 (5 bases). The V and J ends lost 3 bases and 6 bases respectively, with 10 bases between them. The CDR3 spans 12 residues. Germline V gene sequence: CDR1 SQVTM, CDR2 ANQGSEA. The CDR3 loop reads CSVDITGDTQYF. DNA of the CDR3: TGCAGCGTTGATATTACGGGGGATACGCAGTATTTT.

This clone has just a few counts. The chain couples TRBV9 to TRBJ1-4; 7 bases align to TRBD1. There are 15 residues in the CDR3. Trimming cost V 4 bases and J 7 bases; bases outside gene matches: 10. Germline-derived CDR1 and CDR2 are SGDLS and YYNGEE. The CDR3 protein is CASSPRQGEGEKLFF. Here the CDR3 DNA reads TGTGCCAGCAGCCCCCGACAGGGAGAGGGTGAAAAACTGTTTTTT.

The chain employs TRBV18 and TRBJ1-2, with 7 bases lining up with TRBD1. Trimming cost V 2 bases and J 4 bases; bases outside gene matches: 4. The CDR3 is made up of 14 amino acids. From germline, CDR1 is KGHSH and CDR2 LQKENI. The CDR3 is CASSPNRDSYGYTF. In nucleotides, the CDR3 is TGTGCCAGCTCACCAAACCGGGACAGCTATGGCTACACCTTC.

The rearrangement uses TRBV29-1 and TRBJ2-5; 10 bases match TRBD1. Germline CDR1 is SQVTM and CDR2 is ANQGSEA. V shed 4 bases, J shed 4 bases, and the junction held 3 bases outside the gene matches. CDR3 size: 13 residues. The CDR3 region has the DNA TGCAGCGTTGCTGGACAGGGGGGAGAGACCCAGTACTTC. It encodes CSVAGQGGETQYF. The entire variable domain, with the rest obtained from reference TRBV29-1 and TRBJ2-5, is as follows: SAVISQKPSRDICQRGTSLTIQCQVDSQVTMMFWYRQQPGQSLTLIATANQGSEATYESGFVIDKFPISRPNLTFSTLTVSNMSPEDSSIYLCSVAGQGGETQYFGPGTRLLVL.